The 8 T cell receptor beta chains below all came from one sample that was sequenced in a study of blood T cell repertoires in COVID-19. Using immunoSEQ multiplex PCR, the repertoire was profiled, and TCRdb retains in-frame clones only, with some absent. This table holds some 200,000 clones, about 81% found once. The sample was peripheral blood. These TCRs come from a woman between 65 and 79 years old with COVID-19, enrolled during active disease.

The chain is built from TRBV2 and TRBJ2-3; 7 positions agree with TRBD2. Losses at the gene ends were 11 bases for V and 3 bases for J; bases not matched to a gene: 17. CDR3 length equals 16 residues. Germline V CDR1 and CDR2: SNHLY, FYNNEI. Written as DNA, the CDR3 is TGTGCCGGGGCCAACGTGGCAGGGAGGGCGACAGATACGCAGTATTTT. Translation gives CAGANVAGRATDTQYF.

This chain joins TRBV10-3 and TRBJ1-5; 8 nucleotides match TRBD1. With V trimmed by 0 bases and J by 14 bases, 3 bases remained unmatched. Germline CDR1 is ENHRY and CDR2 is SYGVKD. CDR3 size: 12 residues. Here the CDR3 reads CAISESGQVEHF. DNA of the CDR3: TGTGCCATCAGTGAGTCGGGACAGGTAGAGCATTTT.

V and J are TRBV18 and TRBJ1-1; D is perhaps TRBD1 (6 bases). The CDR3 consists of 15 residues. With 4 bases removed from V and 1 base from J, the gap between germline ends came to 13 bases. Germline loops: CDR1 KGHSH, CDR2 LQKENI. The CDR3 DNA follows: TGTGCCAGCTCACAATCCGGACAGCAGAACACTGAAGCTTTCTTT. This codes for CASSQSGQQNTEAFF.

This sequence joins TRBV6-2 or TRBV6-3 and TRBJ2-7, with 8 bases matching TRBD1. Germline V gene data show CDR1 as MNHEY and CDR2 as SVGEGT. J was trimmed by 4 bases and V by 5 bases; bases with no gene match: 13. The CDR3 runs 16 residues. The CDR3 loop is CASSASGTGGLYEQYF. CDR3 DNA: TGTGCCAGCAGTGCCTCCGGGACAGGTGGTTTGTACGAGCAGTACTTC.

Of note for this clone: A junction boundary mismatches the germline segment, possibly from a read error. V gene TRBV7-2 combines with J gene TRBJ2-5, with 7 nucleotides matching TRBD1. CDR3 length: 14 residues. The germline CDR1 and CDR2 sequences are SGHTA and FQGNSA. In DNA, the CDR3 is TGTGCCAGCAGCCAATCAGGGGGACAAGGGACCCAGTACTTC. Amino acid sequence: CASSQSGGQGTQYF.

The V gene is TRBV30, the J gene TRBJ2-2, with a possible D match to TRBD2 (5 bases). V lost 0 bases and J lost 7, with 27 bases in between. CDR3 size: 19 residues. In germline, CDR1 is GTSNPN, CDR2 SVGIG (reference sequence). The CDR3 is CAWSVVLVGYGNIVGELFF. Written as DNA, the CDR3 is TGTGCCTGGAGTGTAGTACTGGTGGGGTACGGGAATATTGTCGGGGAGCTGTTTTTT.

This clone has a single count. CDR3: CASSRDSETQYF. CDR3 DNA sequence: TGTGCCAGCAGCCGAGACTCGGAGACCCAGTACTTC. This chain uses TRBV5-4 with TRBJ2-5; no firm D call. Trimming cost V 4 bases and J 5 bases, with 9 bases left between them. Germline CDR1 is SGHNT and CDR2 is YYREEE (reference sequence). This CDR3 contains 12 residues.

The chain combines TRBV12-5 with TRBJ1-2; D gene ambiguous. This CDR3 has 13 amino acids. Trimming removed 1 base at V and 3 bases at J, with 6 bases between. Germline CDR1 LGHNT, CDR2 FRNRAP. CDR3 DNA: TGTGCTAGTGGTTTGGAGGACTACTATGGCTACACCTTC. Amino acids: CASGLEDYYGYTF.